This TCR beta chain was recovered during a study of OX40 agonist ivuxolimab in advanced cancers. Study-wide results and limits: On average, CD8+ T cells had more expanded clones than CD4+.

This CDR3 has 13 amino acids. Clones were read by immunoSEQ multiplex PCR, and TCRdb kept only the in-frame ones, dropping some. The sample records roughly 56,000 clones, around 90% being singletons. This clone was seen only a few times. What it recognizes is unknown. The material sequenced was CD4+ or CD8+ T cells sorted from blood, taken in a trial of the OX40 agonist ivuxolimab. The V and J genes are TRBV21-1 and TRBJ2-3; TRBD2 was called by the table and not checked on the DNA. TRBV21-1 is flagged as a pseudogene. The receptor was derived from an adult with an advanced solid tumor such as melanoma, head and neck, liver or kidney cancer. The DNA of the CDR3 is TGTGCCAGCACGGGACTAGCGGCAGATACGCAGTATTTT. Translation gives CASTGLAADTQYF.